These 8 T cell receptor beta chains were sequenced from one sample in a study of T cell clusters in autoimmune cytopenias. Some 38,000 genome equivalents of blood DNA were amplified for TRB. One tube held mixed TRB-A and TRB-B primer pools for touch-down PCR. TCRdb re-called the multiplex PCR reads; one entry per CDR3 protein, DNA not given. This sample's table reports about 8,300 distinct CDR3 sequences. Sequencing used peripheral blood. All receptors derive from a human donor with an autoimmune cytopenia or autoimmune hepatitis (not recorded which).

Measured by frequency, this clonotype is medium-sized. V is TRBV6-1 and J is TRBJ2-5; TCRdb's assignment of TRBD2 cannot be checked, as there is no DNA. Germline-derived CDR1 and CDR2 are MNHNS and SASEGT. The CDR3 extends over 16 amino acids. The CDR3 sequence: CASSKFSGTNQETQYF.

Measured by frequency, this clonotype is medium-sized (0.01 to 0.1%). This chain joins TRBV6-6 and TRBJ2-1; the TCRdb call, TRBD2, lacks DNA for checking. Germline CDR1 is MNHNY and CDR2 is SVGAGI (reference sequence). There are 15 residues in the CDR3. The CDR3 is CASSYAGTSGSWQFF.

This clonotype registers medium-sized (0.01 to 0.1%) by frequency. The chain recombines TRBV15 with TRBJ1-1; TCRdb's assignment of TRBD1 cannot be checked, as there is no DNA. This CDR3 is 13 amino acids long. The germline V gene has CDR1 LNHNV and CDR2 YYDKDF (reference sequence). The CDR3 here is CATSAQGVYGAFF.

This clonotype is labeled medium-sized based on frequency. The chain joins TRBV12-3 or TRBV12-4 to TRBJ2-7. CDR3 length equals 12 residues. CDR3 loop: CASSLLGSEQYF.

This clonotype is called medium-sized (0.01 to 0.1%) based on its frequency. V gene TRBV29-1 combines with J gene TRBJ2-1; TCRdb selects TRBD2, and the lack of DNA leaves this call unchecked. CDR1 and CDR2 from the germline V gene are SQVTM and ANQGSEA. This CDR3 comprises 11 residues. The CDR3: CSVTRLNEQFF.

The J gene is TRBJ1-1, the V gene TRBV20-1; TCRdb outputs TRBD1, but without DNA this stays unchecked. This CDR3 contains 13 residues. CDR1 is DFQATT and CDR2 is SNEGSKA in the germline V gene (reference sequence). The CDR3 loop is CSARQGVNTEAFF.

Measured by frequency, this clonotype is medium-sized (0.01 to 0.1%). The V gene is TRBV5-5, the J gene TRBJ2-3; TCRdb's D call, TRBD1, is unchecked because there is no DNA. Per the germline V gene, CDR1 is SGHKS and CDR2 is YYEKEE (reference sequence). CDR3 length equals 18 residues. CDR3: CASSPGQGRFSSTDTQYF.

Its frequency marks this clonotype as medium-sized. This chain connects TRBV5-6 to TRBJ2-2; TCRdb lists TRBD2, though no DNA is available to test this call. From germline, CDR1 is SGHDT and CDR2 YYEEEE. The CDR3 sequence is 19 residues long. CDR3 amino acids: CASSRFRLAGVMNTGELFF.